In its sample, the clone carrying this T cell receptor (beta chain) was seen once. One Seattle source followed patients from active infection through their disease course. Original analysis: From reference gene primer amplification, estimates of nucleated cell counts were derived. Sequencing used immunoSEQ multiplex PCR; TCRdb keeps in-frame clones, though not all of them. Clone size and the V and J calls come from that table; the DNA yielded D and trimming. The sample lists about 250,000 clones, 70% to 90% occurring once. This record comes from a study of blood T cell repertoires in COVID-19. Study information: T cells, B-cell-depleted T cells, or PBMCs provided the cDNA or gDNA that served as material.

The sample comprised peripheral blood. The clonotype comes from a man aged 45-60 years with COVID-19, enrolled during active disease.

CDR3 region: CASSLGQIYEQYF. CDR3 bases: TGTGCCAGCAGCTTAGGGCAGATCTACGAGCAGTACTTC. This chain uses TRBV7-8 with TRBJ2-7; the D is unclear. The CDR3 is 13 amino acids. V lost 1 base and J lost 3, with 7 bases in between. Germline V CDR1 and CDR2: SGHVS, FQNEAQ. Variable domain in full (rest from reference TRBV7-8 and TRBJ2-7): GAGVSQSPRYKVAKRGQDVALRCDPISGHVSLFWYQQALGQGPEFLTYFQNEAQLDKSGLPSDRFFAERPEGSVSTLKIQRTQQEDSAVYLCASSLGQIYEQYFGPGTRLTVT.